The following is a TCR beta chain sequence with its context. Its antigen is currently unknown. These data are taken from a study of human T cells and chemical hapten exposure. Study-wide context: Per-sample TCR yield variability stemmed mainly from small pooled library volume differences. Whole-study results and caveats: Expanded TCR counts at PT1 were positively correlated with the patch test score. Against controls, expanded TCRs gave rise to significantly more large CDR3 similarity clusters.

The V gene's germline CDR1 is SGHTA and CDR2 FQGNSA. V shed 1 base and J shed 3 bases, with 10 bases lying between them. This CDR3 is built from 14 residues. Time point meaning: patch test 3, about 24 weeks after DPC sensitization. Stated treatment: therapeutic diphenylcyclopropenone sensitization with weekly scalp DPC. The library put unique molecular identifiers onto individual cDNA molecules. TCRdb re-called the RACE reads with MiXCR, one entry per CDR3 protein. This table has tens of thousands of distinct CDR3 sequences, over 8.5% appearing once. This TCR derives from a woman between 50 and 59 years old with alopecia areata. Some clones in this sample may be carry-over from other donors' samples. J is TRBJ2-7 and V is TRBV7-2; unclear D gene. Sample: whole blood, taken in connection with sensitization to the hapten diphenylcyclopropenone (DPC). CDR3 amino acids: CASSLEAQHYEQYF. The CDR3 nucleotides read TGTGCCAGCAGCTTAGAAGCCCAACACTACGAGCAGTACTTC.